The sequence of this T cell receptor (beta chain) was determined in a study of cytotoxic CD8 clonotypes in ibrutinib-treated CLL. Across the study: Sequenced samples delivered averages of around 250,000 productive templates and 87,000 or so productive rearrangements.

To note about this clone: Its cognate antigen is unknown.

Study-wide results and limits: Baseline-level clonality went beyond age-matched healthy donors and moved in step with circulating CD8+ T-cell counts.

Clones were sequenced by immunoSEQ multiplex PCR, and TCRdb holds only the in-frame ones, with some missing. The sample includes hundreds of thousands of clones, 80% of them seen just once. V lost 3 bases and J 6 bases, leaving 21 bases between the germline ends. This CDR3 is 16 amino acids long. Germline-derived CDR1 and CDR2 are WSHSY and SAAADI. The receptor's source is a human donor with chronic lymphocytic leukemia. The V call is TRBV10-2, the J call TRBJ2-7; a weak D match, TRBD2 (6 bases). This sample comprised PBMCs, obtained before ibrutinib treatment. CDR3 in amino acids: CASSDQGLTGRVEQYF. CDR3 nucleotides: TGCGCCAGCAGTGACCAGGGACTGACGGGGCGTGTCGAGCAGTACTTC.